Reported below is one T cell receptor beta chain. Antigen unknown. Genomic DNA from each subset was divided evenly over several immunoSEQ plates. Data came from immunoSEQ multiplex PCR; TCRdb stores just in-frame clones and leaves some out. Among about 2.2 million clones listed, about 93% were seen once. Germline CDR1 is SGHKS and CDR2 is YYEKEE (reference sequence). This CDR3 has 13 residues. Trimming removed 2 bases at V and 4 bases at J, with 9 bases between. The sample comes from a study of shared clonotypes between healthy human individuals. Study-level background: Donor composition was a couple of women and a few men, aged 18 to 49. Plates per donor: three CD4 naive, three CD4 memory, two CD8 naive, one CD8 memory.

The naive CD8 fraction comprised CD45RO-negative cells positively selected for CCR7 and excluded terminally differentiated effector memory CD45RA+ cells. Study-wide points: Clonotypes that were shared across a handful of donors made up approximately 5.1% of naive CD4 clonotypes.

The sequence came from a man younger than 35 in good health. Some clones in this sample may be carry-over from other donors' samples. V gene TRBV5-5 combines with J gene TRBJ1-1, with D unclear. The sequenced sample consisted of naive CD8+ T cells from PBMCs. CDR3 residues: CASSFGSSTEAFF. CDR3 DNA sequence: TGTGCCAGCAGCTTTGGTTCGAGCACTGAAGCTTTCTTT.